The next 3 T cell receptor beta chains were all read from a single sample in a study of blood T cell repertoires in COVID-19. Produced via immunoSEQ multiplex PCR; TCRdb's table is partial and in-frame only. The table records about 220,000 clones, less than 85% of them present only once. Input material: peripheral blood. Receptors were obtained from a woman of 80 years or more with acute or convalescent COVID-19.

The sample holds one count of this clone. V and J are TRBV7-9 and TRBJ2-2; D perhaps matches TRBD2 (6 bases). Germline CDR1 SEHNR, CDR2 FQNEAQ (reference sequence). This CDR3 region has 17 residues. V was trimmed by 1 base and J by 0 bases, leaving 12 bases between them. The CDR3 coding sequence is TGTGCCAGCAGCTTAGGACGGGGGATCGCGAACACCGGGGAGCTGTTTTTT. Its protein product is CASSLGRGIANTGELFF.

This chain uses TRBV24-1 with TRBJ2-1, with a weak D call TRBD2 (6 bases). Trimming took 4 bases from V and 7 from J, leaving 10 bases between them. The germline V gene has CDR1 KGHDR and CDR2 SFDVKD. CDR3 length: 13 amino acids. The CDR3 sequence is CATSETTRNEQFF. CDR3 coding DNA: TGTGCCACCAGTGAAACGACTAGGAATGAGCAGTTCTTC.

Here the CDR3 DNA reads TGTGCCAGCAGTTACTCGGACAGGGCGACCACTGAAGCTTTCTTT. This gives the protein CASSYSDRATTEAFF. This chain joins TRBV6-5 and TRBJ1-1; the match to TRBD1 covers 8 bases. The V segment lost 0 bases and the J segment 4 bases; nucleotides outside the gene matches: 4. The CDR3 covers 15 residues. Germline V CDR1 and CDR2: MNHEY, SVGAGI.